Listed below are T cell receptor beta chains from one sample, sequenced in a study of T-cell memory formation after mild COVID-19. TCRdb itself ran the 5' RACE reads through MiXCR, one entry per CDR3 protein. The sample carries 250,000 to 300,000 distinct CDR3 sequences, roughly 15% recorded once. Sequencing input: PBMCs or a T cell subset sorted from them (not recorded which). The receptors were gathered from a man aged 18 to 35 who had mild COVID-19 (a few samples of this study predate the infection). Cell type and time point are not known. The CDR3 runs from the conserved cysteine through the conserved F or W. Fields, in order: D gene, V gene, clone size, J gene, CDR3 protein, CDR3 DNA. A D gene is named only where the DNA matches it firmly. Clone size is shown for a subset of rows, as once, few, many or a class of expanded clone.

.	TRBV5-1	few	TRBJ2-1	CASSLTGKGNEQFF	TGCGCCAGCAGCTTGACCGGGAAAGGCAATGAGCAGTTCTTC
.	TRBV12-3/TRBV12-4	few	TRBJ2-3	CASSTQGTWATDTQYF	TGTGCCAGCAGTACCCAGGGGACGTGGGCCACAGATACGCAGTATTTT
TRBD1	TRBV12-3/TRBV12-4	few	TRBJ1-1	CASGRTGGLSEAFF	TGTGCCAGCGGGAGGACAGGGGGTCTTTCTGAAGCTTTCTTT
.	TRBV7-3	.	TRBJ2-3	CASSLYGDTQYF	TGTGCCAGCAGCTTATACGGTGATACGCAGTATTTT
.	TRBV24-1	few	TRBJ2-3	CATSDPRDSAREYF	TGTGCCACCAGTGACCCGCGGGACAGCGCACGGGAGTATTTT
.	TRBV5-1	.	TRBJ2-5	CASSSQGGGQETQYF	TGCGCCAGCAGCTCACAGGGAGGAGGCCAAGAGACCCAGTACTTC
TRBD2	TRBV4-1	.	TRBJ2-7	CASSQVEGTGGYEQYF	TGCGCCAGCAGCCAAGTAGAGGGCACCGGGGGGTACGAGCAGTACTTC
TRBD2	TRBV6-5	.	TRBJ2-4	CASSETSGGGDIQYF	TGTGCCAGCAGTGAGACTAGCGGGGGAGGGGACATTCAGTACTTC
TRBD1	TRBV7-2	.	TRBJ1-2	CASSFSGGDYGYTF	TGTGCCAGCAGCTTCTCAGGGGGAGACTATGGCTACACCTTC
.	TRBV12-3/TRBV12-4	.	TRBJ1-1	CASSLGSGRSTEAFF	TGTGCCAGCAGTTTAGGGTCGGGGAGAAGCACTGAAGCTTTCTTT
TRBD1	TRBV5-1	few	TRBJ1-5	CASSLLGGANQPQHF	TGCGCCAGCAGCTTGTTAGGGGGCGCGAATCAGCCCCAGCATTTT
.	TRBV27	.	TRBJ2-1	CASSLAGNGEQFF	TGTGCCAGCAGTTTGGCAGGGAACGGTGAGCAGTTCTTC
.	TRBV12-3/TRBV12-4	many	TRBJ2-7	CASSSAYEQYF	TGTGCCAGCAGTTCGGCCTACGAGCAGTACTTC
TRBD1	TRBV11-2	few	TRBJ1-2	CASSSFRGTYGYTF	TGTGCCAGCAGTTCCTTCAGGGGGACCTATGGCTACACCTTC
.	TRBV6-1	.	TRBJ2-2	CASTAPGPHTGELFF	TGTGCCAGCACAGCCCCAGGGCCTCACACCGGGGAGCTGTTTTTT
.	TRBV27	few	TRBJ1-2	CASGPARGRRPEGGYTF	TGTGCCAGCGGCCCGGCGAGGGGGAGGCGTCCCGAGGGCGGCTACACCTTC
TRBD1	TRBV12-3/TRBV12-4	.	TRBJ2-2	CASSTSDRRNTGELFF	TGTGCCAGCAGTACCTCGGACAGGAGAAACACCGGGGAGCTGTTTTTT
.	TRBV12-3/TRBV12-4	few	TRBJ2-1	CASSLWQGYNEQFF	TGTGCCAGCAGTTTATGGCAAGGATACAATGAGCAGTTCTTC
.	TRBV28	.	TRBJ2-4	CASSLGPTEVAKNIQYF	TGTGCCAGCAGTTTAGGCCCGACGGAGGTAGCCAAAAACATTCAGTACTTC
TRBD1	TRBV9	many	TRBJ1-6	CASSDGQGDSPLHF	TGTGCCAGCAGCGACGGACAGGGTGACTCACCCCTCCACTTT
.	TRBV4-1	few	TRBJ1-2	CASSQDSTANYGYTF	TGCGCCAGCAGCCAAGATAGCACAGCTAACTATGGCTACACCTTC
TRBD1	TRBV7-2	few	TRBJ1-5	CASSFSAGGNNQPQHF	TGTGCCAGCAGCTTCTCCGCAGGGGGTAACAATCAGCCCCAGCATTTT
.	TRBV7-6	.	TRBJ2-1	CASSQKRRTSYNEQFF	TGTGCCAGCAGCCAAAAGAGACGTACCTCCTACAATGAGCAGTTCTTC
.	TRBV29-1	few	TRBJ2-2	CSVVGYTGELFF	TGCAGCGTTGTGGGATACACCGGGGAGCTGTTTTTT
TRBD2	TRBV5-1	.	TRBJ2-1	CASSLGLAGFRSYNEQFF	TGCGCCAGCAGCTTGGGACTAGCGGGGTTTCGTTCCTACAATGAGCAGTTCTTC
TRBD2	TRBV5-1	few	TRBJ2-2	CASSPPGLAETGELFF	TGCGCCAGCAGCCCCCCGGGACTAGCGGAGACCGGGGAGCTGTTTTTT
TRBD1	TRBV5-1	.	TRBJ2-3	CASSSSRDRGRRTDTQYF	TGCGCCAGCAGCTCGTCCCGGGACAGGGGGCGTAGAACAGATACGCAGTATTTT
TRBD1	TRBV10-2	.	TRBJ1-4	CASSRTGFYEKLFF	TGCGCCAGCAGCCGGACAGGGTTTTATGAAAAACTGTTTTTT
TRBD2	TRBV5-1	.	TRBJ2-3	CASSGRASGGSTDTQYF	TGCGCCAGCAGCGGGCGGGCCAGCGGGGGAAGCACAGATACGCAGTATTTT
TRBD1	TRBV12-3/TRBV12-4	few	TRBJ1-1	CASTKTGDTEAFF	TGTGCCAGCACCAAGACAGGGGACACTGAAGCTTTCTTT
TRBD2	TRBV7-2	few	TRBJ2-5	CASSRTRELETQYF	TGTGCCAGCAGCCGGACTAGGGAGTTGGAGACCCAGTACTTC
TRBD1	TRBV7-8	.	TRBJ1-1	CASSLTGGFSEAFF	TGTGCCAGCAGCCTCACAGGGGGATTCTCTGAAGCTTTCTTT
.	TRBV25-1	.	TRBJ1-1	CASSDYRGHPDTEAFF	TGTGCCAGCAGTGACTACCGGGGCCACCCGGACACTGAAGCTTTCTTT
.	TRBV7-9	few	TRBJ2-4	CASSRELLHIQYF	TGTGCCAGCAGCCGTGAACTTCTTCACATTCAGTACTTC
.	TRBV12-3/TRBV12-4	.	TRBJ2-5	CASSLTPHLETQYF	TGTGCCAGCAGTTTGACCCCCCACCTGGAGACCCAGTACTTC
TRBD1	TRBV12-3/TRBV12-4	few	TRBJ1-1	CASREQGDTEAFF	TGTGCCAGCAGGGAACAGGGGGACACTGAAGCTTTCTTT
.	TRBV6-2/TRBV6-3	.	TRBJ2-5	CASSQWVQETQYF	TGTGCCAGCAGTCAATGGGTACAAGAGACCCAGTACTTC
TRBD2	TRBV11-2	.	TRBJ2-3	CASSSPGLAGLRTDTQYF	TGTGCCAGCAGCTCTCCGGGACTAGCGGGGCTCCGCACAGATACGCAGTATTTT
TRBD1	TRBV5-1	few	TRBJ1-1	CASSLSAGGLAFF	TGCGCCAGCAGCTTGTCGGCAGGGGGTTTAGCTTTCTTT
.	TRBV6-5	.	TRBJ2-2	CASSYRVITGELFF	TGTGCCAGCAGTTACAGGGTGATCACCGGGGAGCTGTTTTTT
TRBD2	TRBV12-3/TRBV12-4	.	TRBJ2-7	CASSSGTSYEQYF	TGTGCCAGCAGCTCCGGGACTAGCTACGAGCAGTACTTC
.	TRBV7-6	.	TRBJ2-1	CASSLGAEYEQFF	TGTGCCAGCAGCTTGGGTGCGGAATATGAGCAGTTCTTC
.	TRBV12-3/TRBV12-4	few	TRBJ1-1	CASTHQRVNTEAFF	TGTGCCAGCACCCACCAGAGGGTGAACACTGAAGCTTTCTTT
.	TRBV15	few	TRBJ2-5	CATSRTASLRETQYF	TGTGCCACCAGCAGAACCGCCTCCCTTCGGGAGACCCAGTACTTC
TRBD2	TRBV6-2/TRBV6-3	few	TRBJ2-3	CASSYLSGTSGGDTQYF	TGTGCCAGCAGTTACTTGTCCGGGACTAGCGGTGGAGATACGCAGTATTTT
.	TRBV5-1	.	TRBJ2-2	CASKGRVGPGELFF	TGCGCCAGCAAGGGCCGGGTGGGTCCCGGGGAGCTGTTTTTT